This T cell receptor (beta chain) was captured in a study of OX40 agonist ivuxolimab in advanced cancers. Across the study: The study treated patients with ivuxolimab, an agonistic anti-OX40 (CD134) antibody. Cancers in dose escalation were hepatocellular, melanoma, renal cell and head and neck. Overall study findings and caveats: Undetermined was the antigen specificity of the expanded peripheral T cells. Both CD4+ and CD8+ T cell populations in blood had undergone clonal expansion by week 6 at 0.1 to 3.0 mg/kg.

Assay used: immunoSEQ multiplex PCR; TCRdb lists only in-frame clones, some missing. The top ten hold 5% to 6.5% of the sample, which has more than 65,000 clones, under 80% seen once. Of note for this clone: Its antigen is currently unknown.

V shed 3 bases and J shed 2 bases, with 8 bases lying between them. CDR3 length: 14 residues. In germline, CDR1 is SGDLS, CDR2 YYNGEE. The receptor was derived from an adult with an advanced solid tumor such as melanoma, head and neck, liver or kidney cancer. Sequences were derived from CD4+ or CD8+ T cells sorted from blood, sampled in a trial of the OX40 agonist ivuxolimab. J is TRBJ2-2 and V is TRBV9; no clear D gene. The CDR3 spells CASSGQINTGELFF. The DNA for the CDR3 is TGTGCCAGCAGCGGCCAGATAAACACCGGGGAGCTGTTTTTT.